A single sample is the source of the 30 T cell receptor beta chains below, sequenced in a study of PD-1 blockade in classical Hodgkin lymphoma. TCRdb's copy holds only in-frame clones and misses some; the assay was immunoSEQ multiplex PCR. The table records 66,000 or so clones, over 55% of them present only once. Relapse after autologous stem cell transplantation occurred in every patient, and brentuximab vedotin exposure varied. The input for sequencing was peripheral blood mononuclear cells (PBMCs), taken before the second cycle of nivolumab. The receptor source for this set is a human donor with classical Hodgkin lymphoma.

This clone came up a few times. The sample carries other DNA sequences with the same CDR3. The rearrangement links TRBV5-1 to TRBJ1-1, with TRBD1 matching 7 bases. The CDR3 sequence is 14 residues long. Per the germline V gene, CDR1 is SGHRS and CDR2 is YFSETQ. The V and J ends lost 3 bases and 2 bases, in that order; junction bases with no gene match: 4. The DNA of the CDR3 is TGCGCCAGCAGCTCGGGACAGCTAAACACTGAAGCTTTCTTT. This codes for CASSSGQLNTEAFF.

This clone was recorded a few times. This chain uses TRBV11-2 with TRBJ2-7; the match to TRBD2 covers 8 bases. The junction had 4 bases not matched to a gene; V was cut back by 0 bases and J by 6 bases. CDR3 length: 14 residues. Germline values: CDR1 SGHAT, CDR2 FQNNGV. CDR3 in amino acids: CASSLDQLAGEQYF. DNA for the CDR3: TGTGCCAGCAGCTTAGATCAGCTAGCGGGCGAGCAGTACTTC.

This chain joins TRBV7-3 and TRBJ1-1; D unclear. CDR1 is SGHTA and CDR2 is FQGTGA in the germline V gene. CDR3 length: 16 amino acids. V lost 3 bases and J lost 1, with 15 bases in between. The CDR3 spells CASSFLAGRPNTEAFF. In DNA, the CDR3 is TGTGCCAGCAGCTTTTTAGCGGGCAGACCGAACACTGAAGCTTTCTTT.

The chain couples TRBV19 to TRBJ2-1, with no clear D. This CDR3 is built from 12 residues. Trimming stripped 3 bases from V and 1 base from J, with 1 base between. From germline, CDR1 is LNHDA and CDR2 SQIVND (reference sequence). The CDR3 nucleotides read TGTGCCAGTAGTATTTCCTACAATGAGCAGTTCTTC. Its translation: CASSISYNEQFF.

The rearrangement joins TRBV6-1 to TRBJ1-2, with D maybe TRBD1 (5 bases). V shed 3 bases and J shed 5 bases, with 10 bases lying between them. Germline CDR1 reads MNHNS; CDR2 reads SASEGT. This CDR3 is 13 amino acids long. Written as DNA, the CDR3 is TGTGCCAGCAGTGAGAGACAGTCATATGGCTACACCTTC. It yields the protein CASSERQSYGYTF.

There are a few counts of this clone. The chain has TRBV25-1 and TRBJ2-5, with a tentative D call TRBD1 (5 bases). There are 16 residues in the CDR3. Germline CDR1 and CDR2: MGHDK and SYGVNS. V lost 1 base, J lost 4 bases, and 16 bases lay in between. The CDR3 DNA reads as TGTGCCAGCAGTGAATGGGGCCCGGGTACGGGAGAGACCCAGTACTTC. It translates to CASSEWGPGTGETQYF.

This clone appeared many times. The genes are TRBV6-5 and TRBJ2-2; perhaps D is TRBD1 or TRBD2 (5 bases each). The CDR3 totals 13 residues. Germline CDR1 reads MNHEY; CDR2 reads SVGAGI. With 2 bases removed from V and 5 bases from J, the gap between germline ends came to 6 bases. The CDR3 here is CASSYGGTGELFF. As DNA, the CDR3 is TGTGCCAGCAGTTACGGGGGAACCGGGGAGCTGTTTTTT.

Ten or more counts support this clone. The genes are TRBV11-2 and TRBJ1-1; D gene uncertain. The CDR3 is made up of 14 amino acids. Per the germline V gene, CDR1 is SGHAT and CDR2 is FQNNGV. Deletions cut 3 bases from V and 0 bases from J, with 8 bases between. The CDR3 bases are TGTGCCAGCAGCTTGGGGTTGTTGAACACTGAAGCTTTCTTT. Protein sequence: CASSLGLLNTEAFF.

The CDR3 protein is CASSPRGGQYEQYF. The CDR3 DNA is TGTGCCAGCAGCCCGCGGGGGGGACAGTACGAGCAGTACTTC. This chain uses TRBV9 with TRBJ2-7; 9 bases line up with TRBD2. The CDR3 loop spans 14 amino acids. Trimming cost V 4 bases and J 4 bases; bases outside gene matches: 6. CDR1 is SGDLS, CDR2 YYNGEE, per germline. Full variable domain (outside the CDR3, taken from reference TRBV9 and TRBJ2-7): DSGVTQTPKHLITATGQRVTLRCSPRSGDLSVYWYQQSLDQGLQFLIQYYNGEERAKGNILERFSAQQFPDLHSELNLSSLELGDSALYFCASSPRGGQYEQYFGPGTRLTVT.

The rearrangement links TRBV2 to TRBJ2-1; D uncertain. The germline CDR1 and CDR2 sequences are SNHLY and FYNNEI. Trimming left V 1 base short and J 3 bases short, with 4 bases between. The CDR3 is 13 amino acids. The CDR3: CASSEEFYNEQFF. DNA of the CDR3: TGTGCCAGCAGTGAAGAATTCTACAATGAGCAGTTCTTC. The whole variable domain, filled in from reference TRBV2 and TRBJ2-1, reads EPEVTQTPSHQVTQMGQEVILRCVPISNHLYFYWYRQILGQKVEFLVSFYNNEISEKSEIFDDQFSVERPDGSNFTLKIRSTKLEDSAMYFCASSEEFYNEQFFGPGTRLTVL.

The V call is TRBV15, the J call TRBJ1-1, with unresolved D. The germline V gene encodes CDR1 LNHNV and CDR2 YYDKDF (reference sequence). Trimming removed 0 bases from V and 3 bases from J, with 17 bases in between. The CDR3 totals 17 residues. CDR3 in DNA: TGTGCCACCAGCAGAGAGCTTATCACTCCTGGAGACACTGAAGCTTTCTTT. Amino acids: CATSRELITPGDTEAFF.

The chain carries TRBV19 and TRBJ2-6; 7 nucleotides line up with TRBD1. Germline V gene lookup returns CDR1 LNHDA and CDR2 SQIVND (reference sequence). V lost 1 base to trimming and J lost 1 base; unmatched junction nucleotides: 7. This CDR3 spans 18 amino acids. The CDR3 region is CASSIAGAGGSGANVLTF. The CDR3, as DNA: TGTGCCAGTAGTATAGCAGGGGCAGGGGGTTCTGGGGCCAACGTCCTGACTTTC.

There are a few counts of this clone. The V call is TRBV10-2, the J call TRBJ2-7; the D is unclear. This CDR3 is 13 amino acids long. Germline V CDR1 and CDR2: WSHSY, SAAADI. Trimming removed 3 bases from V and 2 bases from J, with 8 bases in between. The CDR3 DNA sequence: TGCGCCAGCAGTGAAGACGGTACCTACGAGCAGTACTTC. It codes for CASSEDGTYEQYF.

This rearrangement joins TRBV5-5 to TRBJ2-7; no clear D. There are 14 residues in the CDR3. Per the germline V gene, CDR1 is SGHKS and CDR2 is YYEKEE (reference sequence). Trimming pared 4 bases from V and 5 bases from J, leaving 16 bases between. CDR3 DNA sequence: TGTGCCAGCAGCACCGAACCGGGTTTCAACGAGCAGTACTTC. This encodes CASSTEPGFNEQYF.

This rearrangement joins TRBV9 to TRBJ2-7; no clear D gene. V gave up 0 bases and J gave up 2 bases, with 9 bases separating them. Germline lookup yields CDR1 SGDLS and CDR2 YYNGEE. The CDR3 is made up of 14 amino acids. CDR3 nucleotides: TGTGCCAGCAGCGTAGGAGGTTCCCCCTACGAGCAGTACTTC. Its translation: CASSVGGSPYEQYF.

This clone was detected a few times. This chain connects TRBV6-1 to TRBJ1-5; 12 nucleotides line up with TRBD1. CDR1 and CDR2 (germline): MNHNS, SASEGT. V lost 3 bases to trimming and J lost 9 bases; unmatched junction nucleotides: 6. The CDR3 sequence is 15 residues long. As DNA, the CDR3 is TGTGCCAGCAGTGATGGCGGGACAGGGGGCCGGCCCCAGCATTTT. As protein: CASSDGGTGGRPQHF.

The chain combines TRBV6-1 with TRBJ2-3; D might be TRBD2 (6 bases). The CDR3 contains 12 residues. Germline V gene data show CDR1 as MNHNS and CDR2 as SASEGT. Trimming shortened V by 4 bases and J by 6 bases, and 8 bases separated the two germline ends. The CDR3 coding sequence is TGTGCCAGCAGTGGACTAGTGGATACGCAGTATTTT. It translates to CASSGLVDTQYF.

The CDR3 bases are TGTGCCAGCAGCGGGGGGAACTATGGCTACACCTTC. Its translation is CASSGGNYGYTF. V usage is TRBV5-6 and J usage is TRBJ1-2, with D perhaps matching TRBD1 (5 bases). V lost 4 bases and J lost 2, with 6 bases in between. Germline V gives CDR1 SGHDT, CDR2 YYEEEE. The CDR3 is made up of 12 amino acids.

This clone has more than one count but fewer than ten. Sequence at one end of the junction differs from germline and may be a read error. CDR3 DNA sequence: TGCGCCAGCAGCTTGGCGGGCGGACACATGGGCGGGTGGTACTTC. It codes for CASSLAGGHMGGWYF. This rearrangement joins TRBV5-1 to TRBJ1-2, with a tentative D call TRBD1 (5 bases). CDR1 and CDR2 (germline): SGHRS, YFSETQ. The CDR3 extends over 15 amino acids.

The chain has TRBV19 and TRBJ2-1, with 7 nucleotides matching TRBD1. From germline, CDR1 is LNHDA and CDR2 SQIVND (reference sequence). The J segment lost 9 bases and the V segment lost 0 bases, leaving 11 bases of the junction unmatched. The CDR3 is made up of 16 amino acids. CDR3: CASSIDRQGSALEQFF. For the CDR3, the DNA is TGTGCCAGTAGTATAGATAGACAGGGTTCGGCACTTGAGCAGTTCTTC.

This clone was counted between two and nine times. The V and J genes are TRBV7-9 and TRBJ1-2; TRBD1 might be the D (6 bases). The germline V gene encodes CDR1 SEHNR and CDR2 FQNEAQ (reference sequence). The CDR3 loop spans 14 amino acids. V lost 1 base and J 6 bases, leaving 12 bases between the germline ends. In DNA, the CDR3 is TGTGCCAGCAGCTTAGTAGGCGGGGGCAATGGCTACACCTTC. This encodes CASSLVGGGNGYTF.

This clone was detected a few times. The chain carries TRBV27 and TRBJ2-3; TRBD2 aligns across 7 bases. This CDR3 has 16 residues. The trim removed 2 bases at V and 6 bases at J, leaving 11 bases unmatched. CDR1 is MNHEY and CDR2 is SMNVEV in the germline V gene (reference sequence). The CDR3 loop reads CASSLTGGPPGDTQYF. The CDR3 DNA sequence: TGTGCCAGCAGTTTAACGGGGGGACCGCCGGGGGATACGCAGTATTTT.

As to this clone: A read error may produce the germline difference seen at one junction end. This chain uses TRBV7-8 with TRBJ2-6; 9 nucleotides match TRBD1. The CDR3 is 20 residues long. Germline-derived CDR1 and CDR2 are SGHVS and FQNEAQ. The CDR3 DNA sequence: TGTGCCAGCAGCTTGGCAATCACCGGGACAGGGAAGCGCGGGGCCAACGTCCAGACTTTC. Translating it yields CASSLAITGTGKRGANVQTF.

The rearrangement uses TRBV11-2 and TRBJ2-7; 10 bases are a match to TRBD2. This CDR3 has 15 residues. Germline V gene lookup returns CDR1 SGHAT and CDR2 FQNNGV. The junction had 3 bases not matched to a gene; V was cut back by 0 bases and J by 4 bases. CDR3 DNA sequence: TGTGCCAGCAGCTTAGAACTAGCGGGACAGTACGAGCAGTACTTC. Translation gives CASSLELAGQYEQYF.

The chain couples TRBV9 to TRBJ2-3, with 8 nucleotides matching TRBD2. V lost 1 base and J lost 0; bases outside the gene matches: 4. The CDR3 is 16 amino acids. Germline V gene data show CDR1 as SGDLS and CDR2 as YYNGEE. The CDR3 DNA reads TGTGCCAGCAGCGTACGAGCGGGGGAAAGCACAGATACGCAGTATTTT. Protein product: CASSVRAGESTDTQYF. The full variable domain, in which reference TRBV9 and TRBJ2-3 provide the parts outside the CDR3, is DSGVTQTPKHLITATGQRVTLRCSPRSGDLSVYWYQQSLDQGLQFLIQYYNGEERAKGNILERFSAQQFPDLHSELNLSSLELGDSALYFCASSVRAGESTDTQYFGPGTRLTVL.

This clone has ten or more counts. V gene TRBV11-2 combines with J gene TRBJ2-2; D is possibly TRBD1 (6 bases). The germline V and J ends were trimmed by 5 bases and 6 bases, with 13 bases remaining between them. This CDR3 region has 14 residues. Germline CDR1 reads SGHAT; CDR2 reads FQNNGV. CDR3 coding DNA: TGTGCCAGCAGCCCTCTACAGGGATCCGGGGAGCTGTTTTTT. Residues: CASSPLQGSGELFF.

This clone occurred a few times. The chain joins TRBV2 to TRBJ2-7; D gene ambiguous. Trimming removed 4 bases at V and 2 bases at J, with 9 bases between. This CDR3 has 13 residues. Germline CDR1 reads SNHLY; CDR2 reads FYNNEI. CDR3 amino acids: CASSAGYTYEQYF. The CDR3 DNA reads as TGTGCCAGCAGTGCCGGCTATACCTACGAGCAGTACTTC.

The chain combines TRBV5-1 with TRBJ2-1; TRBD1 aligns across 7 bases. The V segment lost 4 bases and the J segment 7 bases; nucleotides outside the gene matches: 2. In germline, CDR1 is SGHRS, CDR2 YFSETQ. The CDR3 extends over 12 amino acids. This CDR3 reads CASSTTGNEQFF. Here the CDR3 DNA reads TGCGCCAGCAGCACGACAGGGAATGAGCAGTTCTTC.

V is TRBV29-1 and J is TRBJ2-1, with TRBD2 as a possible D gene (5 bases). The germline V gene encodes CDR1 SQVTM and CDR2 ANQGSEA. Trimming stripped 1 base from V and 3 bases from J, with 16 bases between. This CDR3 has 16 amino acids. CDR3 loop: CSVEAGVGEYYNEQFF. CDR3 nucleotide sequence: TGCAGCGTTGAAGCTGGGGTCGGGGAGTACTACAATGAGCAGTTCTTC.

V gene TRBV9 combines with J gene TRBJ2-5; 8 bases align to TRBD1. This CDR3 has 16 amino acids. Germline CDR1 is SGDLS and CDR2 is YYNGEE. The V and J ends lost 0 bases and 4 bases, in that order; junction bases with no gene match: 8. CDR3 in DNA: TGTGCCAGCAGCGTAGGGGGCAGGGGGCGTACAGAGACCCAGTACTTC. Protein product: CASSVGGRGRTETQYF.